This T cell receptor beta chain was observed in a study of blood T cell repertoires in COVID-19 (dated by TCRdb to about 2020). Study-level background: The collaborator samples originated in the United States, Italy and Spain and spanned the acute and convalescent phases of COVID-19. A freely available public database, intended as a resource for researchers studying the immune response to SARS-CoV-2, is where the repertoires were released. The dataset comprised deeply sampled blood TCRbeta repertoires from subjects exposed to, actively infected with, or recovered from COVID-19. The material from the prospective study consisted of cDNA or gDNA derived from T cells, B-cell-depleted T cells, or PBMCs. Samples were obtained from the ongoing ImmuneRACE study (first 160 participants) and from roughly 1,300 subjects provided by 6 global collaborators. A de-identified subject ID, COVID-19 status, age in years and sex were almost always included in the sample metadata. Where available, HLA class I and class II types were obtained from metadata supplied by the sample provider rather than from assay-based typing. Broad study findings and their caveats: How much clinical and demographic metadata was included differed by source and by participant, and the metadata was provided uncurated.

Of note for this clone: The specificity of this receptor is unknown. No clone much larger than this one lies a single base away; base qualities are absent.

TCRbeta CDR3 regions were amplified from genomic DNA by means of the immunoSEQ Assay, a bias-controlled multiplex PCR. For the original study's pipeline: The number of nucleated cells in each sample was estimated by amplification of reference gene primers within the assay. To quantify the absolute abundance of each unique TCRbeta CDR3 rearrangement, sequence reads were collapsed and filtered. Productive Simpson clonality was computed per sample as the square root of Simpson's diversity index over productive rearrangements. TCRdb retrieved this table from immuneACCESS and kept in-frame rearrangements only. Not all clones are present; in checked studies, unresolved V genes account for under half, and no reason is known for the remainder. V, J and clone size were drawn from that table, and D and trimming were deduced from the DNA. The sample includes 110,000 to 150,000 clones, with about 89% observed a single time. Around 10% of the sample goes to the ten largest clones.

Participants in the prospective study were enrolled through a virtual design, were aged 18 to 89 years, and lived in roughly 26 United States geographic areas. In the prospective study, cohorts were assigned on the basis of participant-reported clinical history obtained from a screening survey and a study questionnaire. ImmuneRACE Cohort 3 recovered participants were defined by two consecutive negative NP/OP PCR tests, healthcare professional clearance, or symptom resolution. In the prospective study, whole blood, serum and a nasopharyngeal or oropharyngeal swab were collected from each participant by mobile phlebotomists. Participants in the prospective study had the option to provide additional blood draws and questionnaires over an approximately 2-month period. Prospective study blood samples were shipped either frozen or at room temperature before DNA extraction. The CDR3 goes from the cysteine to the phenylalanine over 18 residues. Only the CDR3 part of the read is kept: 54 bases, read in frame from the first base. V drops 1 base and J drops 1 base, leaving 19 bases in between. The germline V gene encodes CDR1 MDHEN and CDR2 SYDVKM.

The rearranged segments are TRBV28 and TRBJ1-2, and possibly TRBD1, on 6 matching bases. Specimen: PBMCs or T cells enriched from blood (not recorded which). This receptor was taken from a man in his 60s who had recovered from COVID-19. Here is the DNA: TGTGCCAGCAGTTTATTCGAGTTTGCAGGGGCCTTTAACTATGGCTACACCTTC. This yields the protein CASSLFEFAGAFNYGYTF.